These 21 T cell receptor beta chains originate from one sample sequenced in a study of OX40 agonist ivuxolimab in advanced cancers. Generated by immunoSEQ multiplex PCR, the TCRdb table keeps only in-frame clones and is missing some. The sample lists about 91,000 clones, around four fifths seen once, with 1.1% in the top ten. Here the sequenced sample was CD4+ or CD8+ T cells sorted from blood, taken in a trial of the OX40 agonist ivuxolimab. All receptors derive from an adult with an advanced solid tumor such as melanoma, head and neck, liver or kidney cancer.

The chain has TRBV10-1 and TRBJ2-5; 8 positions match TRBD2. Germline loops: CDR1 WNHNN, CDR2 SYGVQD (reference sequence). V lost 7 bases to trimming and J lost 5 bases; unmatched junction nucleotides: 6. The CDR3 extends over 13 amino acids. The CDR3 here is CASTTGGAETQYF. CDR3 nucleotide sequence: TGCGCCAGCACTACGGGGGGGGCGGAGACCCAGTACTTC.

The V and J genes are TRBV7-3 and TRBJ1-2, with D unclear. The ends were cut back, 5 bases at V and 7 bases at J, with 8 bases in the middle. The CDR3 covers 11 residues. Germline V lookup: CDR1 SGHTA, CDR2 FQGTGA. For the CDR3, the DNA is TGTGCCAGCAGCCTGACCCGTGGCTACACCTTC. Translated: CASSLTRGYTF.

The V gene is TRBV7-2, the J gene TRBJ2-3, with a weak D call TRBD2 (5 bases). Germline V gene data show CDR1 as SGHTA and CDR2 as FQGNSA. This CDR3 comprises 13 residues. V dropped 5 bases and J dropped 2 bases, with 8 bases sitting between them. The CDR3 DNA follows: TGTGCCAGCAGCGAAGGACTCACAGATACGCAGTATTTT. This codes for CASSEGLTDTQYF.

This clone was recorded once. This chain links TRBV28 with TRBJ1-5; tentatively, D is TRBD1 (5 bases). V was pared by 2 bases and J by 5 bases, with 10 bases between. The CDR3 length is 14 residues. Looked up from germline, CDR1 is MDHEN and CDR2 is SYDVKM. CDR3 DNA sequence: TGTGCCAGCAGTTTAGGAACAGGAGATCAGCCCCAGCATTTT. Translated: CASSLGTGDQPQHF. Supplemented by reference TRBV28 and TRBJ1-5, the full variable domain reads DVKVTQSSRYLVKRTGEKVFLECVQDMDHENMFWYRQDPGLGLRLIYFSYDVKMKEKGDIPEGYSVSREKKERFSLILESASTNQTSMYLCASSLGTGDQPQHFGDGTRLSIL.

This sequence joins TRBV5-4 and TRBJ1-6; TRBD1 matches at 8 bases. The CDR3 spans 15 residues. CDR1 and CDR2 from the germline V gene are SGHNT and YYREEE (reference sequence). V was clipped by 2 bases and J by 5 bases; unmatched bases: 3. CDR3 sequence: CASSFQGANNSPLHF. In nucleotides, the CDR3 is TGTGCCAGCAGCTTCCAGGGGGCGAATAATTCACCCCTCCACTTT.

This clone was detected a few times. The V gene is TRBV30, the J gene TRBJ1-5; TRBD1 agrees at 7 bases. Per the germline V gene, CDR1 is GTSNPN and CDR2 is SVGIG (reference sequence). The CDR3 loop spans 15 amino acids. J was trimmed by 7 bases and V by 4 bases; bases with no gene match: 13. The CDR3 region is CAWTPGSDRVQPQHF. CDR3 sequence (DNA): TGTGCCTGGACCCCCGGTTCCGACAGGGTACAGCCCCAGCATTTT.

This clone was counted a few times. V and J are TRBV7-2 and TRBJ2-2, with D unresolved. Trimming removed 3 bases from V and 1 base from J, with 6 bases in between. Germline V gene sequence: CDR1 SGHTA, CDR2 FQGNSA. This CDR3 contains 14 residues. CDR3 sequence (DNA): TGTGCCAGCAGCTTCCAGGTGAACACCGGGGAGCTGTTTTTT. This encodes CASSFQVNTGELFF.

CDR3 protein: CASTNKGETQYF. The CDR3 DNA sequence: TGTGCCAGCACCAATAAAGGGGAGACCCAGTACTTC. The rearrangement links TRBV6-6 to TRBJ2-5; D ambiguous. V was clipped by 7 bases and J by 5 bases, with 11 bases between them. The CDR3 contains 12 residues. Germline CDR1 and CDR2: MNHNY and SVGAGI (reference sequence).

The chain couples TRBV14 to TRBJ1-3; no clear D. This CDR3 spans 15 amino acids. V was pared by 4 bases and J by 0 bases, with 10 bases between. The germline V gene has CDR1 SGHDN and CDR2 FVKESK. The CDR3 region is CASSLTPTSGNTIYF. The CDR3 DNA reads TGTGCCAGCAGCCTGACACCGACCTCTGGAAACACCATATATTTT.

The genes are TRBV5-1 and TRBJ1-1; 7 bases fit TRBD1. J was trimmed by 2 bases and V by 0 bases; bases with no gene match: 4. This CDR3 has 15 amino acids. Germline values: CDR1 SGHRS, CDR2 YFSETQ. Written as DNA, the CDR3 is TGCGCCAGCAGCTTGGGGGACAGTTTCAACACTGAAGCTTTCTTT. This codes for CASSLGDSFNTEAFF.

This clone was recorded only once. This rearrangement joins TRBV12-5 to TRBJ1-2; 9 bases are shared with TRBD1. V shed 2 bases, J shed 4 bases, and the junction held 5 bases outside the gene matches. The CDR3 covers 15 residues. Germline V lookup: CDR1 LGHNT, CDR2 FRNRAP. CDR3 residues: CASGLRGQGLYGYTF. In nucleotides, the CDR3 is TGTGCTAGTGGTTTGAGAGGACAGGGGCTCTATGGCTACACCTTC.

The rearrangement uses TRBV7-9 and TRBJ1-1; D not resolved. CDR1 SEHNR and CDR2 FQNEAQ come from the germline V gene (reference sequence). Deletions cut 5 bases from V and 5 bases from J, with 12 bases between. This CDR3 has 13 amino acids. Written as DNA, the CDR3 is TGTGCCAGCAGCCTCGTAAGTGATACTGAAGCTTTCTTT. Protein: CASSLVSDTEAFF.

The genes are TRBV6-6 and TRBJ1-1; TRBD1 matches at 10 bases. Trimming at V came to 2 bases and at J to 10 bases, leaving 7 bases not matched to a gene. Germline V gives CDR1 MNHNY, CDR2 SVGAGI (reference sequence). There are 14 residues in the CDR3. CDR3 bases: TGTGCCAGCAGTTACGAGGACAGGGGGATAGGAGCTTTCTTT. The encoded protein is CASSYEDRGIGAFF.

This rearrangement joins TRBV19 to TRBJ1-3; unclear D gene. CDR1 is LNHDA and CDR2 is SQIVND in the germline V gene (reference sequence). This CDR3 region has 14 residues. Between the trimmed V and J ends, which lost 5 bases and 0 bases, there was a span of 8 bases. CDR3 nucleotides: TGTGCCAGTAGTGACGGTGGCTCTGGAAACACCATATATTTT. Translated, it gives CASSDGGSGNTIYF.

This clone was picked up one time. The V call is TRBV14, the J call TRBJ2-3, with no clear D. The CDR3 is 15 amino acids. Deletions cut 0 bases from V and 2 bases from J, with 9 bases between. Germline V gene lookup returns CDR1 SGHDN and CDR2 FVKESK. The CDR3 coding sequence is TGTGCCAGCAGCCAAGATATTTACCCCACAGATACGCAGTATTTT. It is translated as CASSQDIYPTDTQYF.

This clone is medium-sized by share. The chain combines TRBV5-1 with TRBJ1-6, with TRBD1 matching over 7 bases. The V segment lost 4 bases and the J segment 4 bases; nucleotides outside the gene matches: 5. The CDR3 totals 15 residues. Germline V gene lookup returns CDR1 SGHRS and CDR2 YFSETQ. The DNA of the CDR3 is TGCGCCAGCAGCCCCCAGGGGGGTTATAATTCACCCCTCCACTTT. Translated, it gives CASSPQGGYNSPLHF.

The sample holds one count of this clone. The chain couples TRBV10-1 to TRBJ2-5; 10 bases are a match to TRBD2. The CDR3 contains 15 residues. Unmatched junction bases numbered 9, after V lost 6 bases and J lost 5 bases. CDR1 and CDR2 (germline): WNHNN, SYGVQD (reference sequence). The CDR3 bases are TGCGCCAGCAGCCCAAGCGGGGGGGCCGATGAGACCCAGTACTTC. Its protein product is CASSPSGGADETQYF.

CDR3 sequence (DNA): TGTGCCAGCAGCTTAGCTTTAGGGGCCAGCACAGATACGCAGTATTTT. Its protein is CASSLALGASTDTQYF. V and J are TRBV7-9 and TRBJ2-3; tentatively, D is TRBD1 (5 bases). V was clipped by 0 bases and J by 0 bases, with 10 bases between them. The CDR3 extends over 16 amino acids. Per the germline V gene, CDR1 is SEHNR and CDR2 is FQNEAQ (reference sequence).

The count of this clone is one. The chain joins TRBV2 to TRBJ2-2; D may correspond to TRBD1 or TRBD2 (5 bases each). CDR3 length equals 14 residues. Germline-derived CDR1 and CDR2 are SNHLY and FYNNEI. Trimming left V 5 bases short and J 6 bases short, with 13 bases between. The chain's CDR3 is CASSWGMGAGELFF. DNA of the CDR3: TGTGCCAGCAGTTGGGGGATGGGAGCCGGGGAGCTGTTTTTT.

The chain combines TRBV7-6 with TRBJ2-7; TRBD1 aligns across 12 bases. The CDR3 loop spans 15 amino acids. The germline gives CDR1 SGHVS, CDR2 FNYEAQ. With 5 bases clipped from V and 7 bases from J, the junction kept 9 bases outside the gene matches. The CDR3 region has the DNA TGTGCCAGCAGCGAAGGGGACAGGGGGCTGAGGGAGCAGTACGTC. Protein sequence: CASSEGDRGLREQYV.

V is TRBV6-5 and J is TRBJ1-4; TRBD1 matches at 7 bases. This CDR3 is built from 15 residues. The germline CDR1 and CDR2 sequences are MNHEY and SVGAGI. The V and J ends lost 6 bases and 7 bases, in that order; junction bases with no gene match: 11. The CDR3 region has the DNA TGTGCCAGCAGCAACCCTCAGGGGGGGAGTGAAAAACTGTTTTTT. It is translated as CASSNPQGGSEKLFF.